This passage covers 8 T cell receptor beta chains from one sample sequenced in a study of T cell clones after liver transplantation. The table came from immunoSEQ multiplex PCR; TCRdb's copy has only in-frame clones and leaves some out. The data show over 2,000 clones, 20% to 25% seen once. These receptors' targets are unknown. TCRbeta sequences of proliferating CFSE-low MLR cells were labeled alloreactive. Sequenced sample: CD8+ T cells from cultured PBMCs. Source of these receptors: a human patient who received a liver transplant. Some T cells here may be from the graft donor.

This clone is large (0.1 to 1%) by share. The genes are TRBV5-1 and TRBJ2-1, with TRBD1 identical over 7 bases. CDR1 and CDR2 from the germline V gene are SGHRS and YFSETQ. CDR3 length equals 16 residues. Trimming cost V 4 bases and J 4 bases; bases outside gene matches: 11. The CDR3 region is CASSPRDRVNYNEQFF. CDR3 nucleotide sequence: TGCGCCAGCAGCCCCCGGGACAGAGTGAATTACAATGAGCAGTTCTTC.

The chain couples TRBV9 to TRBJ2-1, with D maybe TRBD2 (5 bases). This CDR3 spans 16 amino acids. Trimming took 0 bases from V and 3 from J, leaving 13 bases between them. Germline V gene data show CDR1 as SGDLS and CDR2 as YYNGEE. As DNA, the CDR3 is TGTGCCAGCAGCGTAGAATGGCGGGCAAACTACAATGAGCAGTTCTTC. Protein product: CASSVEWRANYNEQFF.

The chain joins TRBV7-2 to TRBJ2-5, with 8 nucleotides matching TRBD2. The CDR3 runs to 15 residues. The germline V gene encodes CDR1 SGHTA and CDR2 FQGNSA. Trimming at V came to 5 bases and at J to 0 bases, leaving 5 bases not matched to a gene. The CDR3 loop is CASSHGTRNQETQYF. CDR3 bases: TGTGCCAGCAGCCATGGGACTAGAAACCAAGAGACCCAGTACTTC.

J is TRBJ1-1 and V is TRBV4-3, with D uncertain. The ends were cut back, 2 bases at V and 0 bases at J, with 10 bases in the middle. This CDR3 has 15 amino acids. CDR1 is LGHNA and CDR2 is YSLEER in the germline V gene. As DNA, the CDR3 is TGCGCCAGCAGCCAAAGCTACCCAGTGAACACTGAAGCTTTCTTT. It yields the protein CASSQSYPVNTEAFF.

In its sample, this clone was seen a few times. The chain uses TRBV11-2 and TRBJ2-2, with a tentative D call TRBD2 (6 bases). The CDR3 is 17 amino acids. Looked up from germline, CDR1 is SGHAT and CDR2 is FQNNGV. With 5 bases removed from V and 6 bases from J, the gap between germline ends came to 22 bases. DNA of the CDR3: TGTGCCAGCAGCCTTACCTCCGGGGAGGCAGGACCCGGGGAGCTGTTTTTT. Amino acids: CASSLTSGEAGPGELFF. Full variable domain (outside the CDR3, taken from reference TRBV11-2 and TRBJ2-2): EAGVAQSPRYKIIEKRQSVAFWCNPISGHATLYWYQQILGQGPKLLIQFQNNGVVDDSQLPKDRFSAERLKGVDSTLKIQPAKLEDSAVYLCASSLTSGEAGPGELFFGEGSRLTVL.

This clone is deemed medium-sized (0.01 to 0.1%). This sequence joins TRBV6-1 and TRBJ1-3; D may be TRBD1 (6 bases). In germline, CDR1 is MNHNS, CDR2 SASEGT. Trimming stripped 6 bases from V and 0 bases from J, with 12 bases between. The CDR3 runs to 15 residues. The DNA for the CDR3 is TGTGCCAGCAGGGGGACATCACTCTCTGGAAACACCATATATTTT. The encoded protein is CASRGTSLSGNTIYF.

This clone was observed a few times. Given a much more abundant clone one base away, this may be a read error. The chain joins TRBV6-5 to TRBJ2-7; TRBD1 matches 9 bases. Germline CDR1 MNHEY, CDR2 SVGAGI. The CDR3 totals 15 residues. CDR3 nucleotide sequence: TGTGCCGGCAGTTACTTCGGGACAGGGCCCTACGAGCAGTACTTC. Translating it yields CAGSYFGTGPYEQYF.

This rearrangement joins TRBV6-6 to TRBJ1-3; D remains ambiguous. Per the germline V gene, CDR1 is MNHNY and CDR2 is SVGAGI (reference sequence). This CDR3 has 15 amino acids. The V end lost 6 bases, the J end lost 2 bases, and 14 bases lay between the germline ends. CDR3 in amino acids: CASSLDEFPGNTIYF. The CDR3, as DNA: TGTGCCAGCAGCCTCGACGAGTTTCCTGGAAACACCATATATTTT.